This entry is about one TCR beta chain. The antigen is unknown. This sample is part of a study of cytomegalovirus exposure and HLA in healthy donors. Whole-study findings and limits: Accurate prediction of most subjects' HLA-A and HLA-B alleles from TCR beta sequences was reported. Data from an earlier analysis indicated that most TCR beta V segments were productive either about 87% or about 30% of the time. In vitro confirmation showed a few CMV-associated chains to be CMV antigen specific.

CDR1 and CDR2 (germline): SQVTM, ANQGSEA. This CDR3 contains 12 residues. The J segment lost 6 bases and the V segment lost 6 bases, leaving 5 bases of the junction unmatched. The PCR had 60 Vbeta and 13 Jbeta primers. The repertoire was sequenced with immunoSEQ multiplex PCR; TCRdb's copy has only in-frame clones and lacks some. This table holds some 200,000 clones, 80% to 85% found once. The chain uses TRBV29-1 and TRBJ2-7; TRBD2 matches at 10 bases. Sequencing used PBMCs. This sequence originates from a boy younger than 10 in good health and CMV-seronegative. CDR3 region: CSVATSGSEQYF. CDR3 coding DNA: TGCAGCGTGGCGACTAGCGGGTCCGAGCAGTACTTC.